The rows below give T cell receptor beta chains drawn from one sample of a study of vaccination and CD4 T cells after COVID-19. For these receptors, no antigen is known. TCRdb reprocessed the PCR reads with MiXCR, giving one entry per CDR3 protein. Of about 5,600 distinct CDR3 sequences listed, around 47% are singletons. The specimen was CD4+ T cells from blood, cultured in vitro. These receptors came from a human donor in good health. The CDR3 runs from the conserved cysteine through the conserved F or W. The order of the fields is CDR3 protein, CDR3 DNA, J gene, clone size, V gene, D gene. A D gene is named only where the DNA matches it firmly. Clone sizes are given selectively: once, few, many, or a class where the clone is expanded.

CASSLKVNTEAFF TGTGCCAGCAGCTTAAAAGTGAACACTGAAGCTTTCTTT TRBJ1-1 few TRBV7-9 -
CAITRTSGTYEQYF TGTGCCATCACCAGGACTAGCGGGACCTACGAGCAGTACTTC TRBJ2-7 few TRBV10-3 TRBD2
CATSTGATNEKLFF TGTGCCACCTCCACAGGTGCAACTAATGAAAAACTGTTTTTT TRBJ1-4 - TRBV15 -
CASSQEVGSGGKQETQYF TGTGCCAGCAGCCAAGAAGTTGGGAGCGGGGGGAAGCAGGAGACCCAGTACTTC TRBJ2-5 once TRBV4-2 TRBD2
CASSSGSGANVLTF TGCGCCAGCAGCTCGGGCTCTGGGGCCAACGTCCTGACTTTC TRBJ2-6 - TRBV5-1 -
CASSLIGGGTQNQPQHF TGTGCCAGCAGCTTAATTGGCGGCGGGACGCAAAATCAGCCCCAGCATTTT TRBJ1-5 - TRBV7-2 -
CASSPTTAVYEQYF TGTGCCAGCTCACCAACGACAGCCGTCTACGAGCAGTACTTC TRBJ2-7 - TRBV18 -
CAISESTGFGYTF TGTGCCATCAGTGAGTCGACAGGATTTGGCTACACCTTC TRBJ1-2 - TRBV10-3 -
CSARVGSSYNSPLHF TGCAGTGCTAGAGTAGGAAGCTCCTATAATTCACCCCTCCACTTT TRBJ1-6 - TRBV20-1 -
CASSLMGDTEAFF TGTGCCAGCAGCTTAATGGGGGACACTGAAGCTTTCTTT TRBJ1-1 - TRBV7-9 -
CASSGRDIPSGANVLTF TGTGCCAGCAGCGGAAGGGACATTCCCTCTGGGGCCAACGTCCTGACTTTC TRBJ2-6 medium-sized TRBV7-9 -
CASSFLGQPQHF TGTGCCAGCAGTTTTCTGGGTCAGCCCCAGCATTTT TRBJ1-5 few TRBV27 -
CASKTLGGYTF TGTGCCAGTAAGACGTTGGGTGGCTACACCTTC TRBJ1-2 - TRBV19 -
CASTNTGGGYTF TGTGCCAGCACCAATACAGGGGGAGGCTACACCTTC TRBJ1-2 - TRBV6-1 TRBD1
CASIDTRQNLRFGYTF TGTGCCAGCATTGATACGCGACAGAACTTGCGGTTTGGCTACACCTTC TRBJ1-2 - TRBV6-1 -
CASRVQGQGTEAFF TGTGCCAGCAGAGTACAGGGGCAGGGCACTGAAGCTTTCTTT TRBJ1-1 - TRBV5-6 TRBD1
CASSLARERDTQYF TGTGCCAGCAGCTTAGCGAGGGAGCGGGATACGCAGTATTTT TRBJ2-3 - TRBV7-8 -
CSAPTSGRGETQYF TGCAGTGCTCCTACTAGCGGGCGGGGAGAGACCCAGTACTTC TRBJ2-5 few TRBV20-1 TRBD2
CATQPEGGTYNEQFF TGTGCCACCCAGCCTGAAGGGGGAACCTACAATGAGCAGTTCTTC TRBJ2-1 few TRBV6-4 -
CASGTSGGADTQYF TGTGCCAGCGGAACGAGCGGGGGGGCAGATACGCAGTATTTT TRBJ2-3 few TRBV6-2/TRBV6-3 TRBD2
CSARGSYSYNEQFF TGCAGTGCTAGAGGTTCATACTCCTACAATGAGCAGTTCTTC TRBJ2-1 - TRBV20-1 -
CATSREEDRGMVKLFF TGTGCCACCAGCAGGGAGGAAGACAGGGGAATGGTAAAACTGTTTTTT TRBJ1-4 large TRBV15 TRBD1
CASSSQHDTEAFF TGTGCCAGCAGCTCACAGCACGACACTGAAGCTTTCTTT TRBJ1-1 - TRBV7-6 -
CASSGTGTGGRVAFF TGCGCCAGCAGCGGGACCGGGACAGGGGGCCGTGTAGCTTTCTTT TRBJ1-1 few TRBV5-1 TRBD1
CASSQDGHDNSPLHF TGCGCCAGCAGCCAAGACGGACACGATAATTCACCCCTCCACTTT TRBJ1-6 - TRBV4-1 -
CASSSTGVYGYTF TGTGCCAGCAGTTCGACAGGGGTCTATGGCTACACCTTC TRBJ1-2 few TRBV12-3/TRBV12-4 TRBD1
CATSGERHPNEQFF TGTGCCACCAGTGGTGAGCGGCACCCGAATGAGCAGTTCTTC TRBJ2-1 few TRBV24-1 -
CASSQGETGTEAFF TGTGCCAGCAGCCAAGGGGAGACAGGTACTGAAGCTTTCTTT TRBJ1-1 once TRBV11-3 -
CASSPSMPSNQPQHF TGTGCCAGCAGCCCGAGCATGCCTAGCAATCAGCCCCAGCATTTT TRBJ1-5 - TRBV12-1 -
CASSVPGQHTEAFF TGTGCCAGCAGCGTACCGGGACAGCACACTGAAGCTTTCTTT TRBJ1-1 - TRBV7-3 TRBD1
CASSYSSGAGETQYF TGTGCCAGCAGTTACTCCTCCGGGGCGGGGGAGACCCAGTACTTC TRBJ2-5 few TRBV6-5 -
CASSPNRGRGNQPQHF TGTGCCAGCAGTCCCAACAGGGGTCGTGGCAATCAGCCCCAGCATTTT TRBJ1-5 medium-sized TRBV27 TRBD1
CASSPGSYEQYF TGTGCCAGCAGCCCTGGGTCCTACGAGCAGTACTTC TRBJ2-7 few TRBV2 -
CATWTLGHTEAFF TGTGCCACCTGGACATTGGGGCACACTGAAGCTTTCTTT TRBJ1-1 few TRBV6-1 -
CASSQAREGTIYF TGTGCCAGCAGCCAGGCTAGGGAAGGCACCATATATTTT TRBJ1-3 - TRBV7-3 -
CASRGERVYGYTF TGTGCCAGTAGGGGAGAACGTGTCTATGGCTACACCTTC TRBJ1-2 few TRBV19 -
CASTPSGGARETQYF TGTGCCAGCACCCCTAGCGGGGGGGCACGGGAGACCCAGTACTTC TRBJ2-5 - TRBV6-1 TRBD2
CASSAGGEGDTQYF TGTGCCAGCAGTGCGGGGGGCGAGGGAGATACGCAGTATTTT TRBJ2-3 - TRBV6-4 -
CASSVKLTVGYTF TGTGCCAGCAGTGTTAAGTTGACAGTTGGCTACACCTTC TRBJ1-2 - TRBV2 -
CASRDDRDIGELFF TGTGCCAGCAGAGACGACAGGGATATCGGGGAGCTGTTTTTT TRBJ2-2 - TRBV6-1 TRBD1
CASSPSDIGNSPLHF TGTGCCAGCAGTCCCTCGGACATTGGTAATTCACCCCTCCACTTT TRBJ1-6 medium-sized TRBV27 -
CASSLGQGDPGELFF TGCGCCAGCAGCTTGGGGCAGGGGGACCCCGGGGAGCTGTTTTTT TRBJ2-2 - TRBV5-1 TRBD1
CSATKTVHGAFF TGCAGTGCTACTAAGACAGTTCACGGAGCTTTCTTT TRBJ1-1 - TRBV20-1 -
CASSDSKQGPLYEQYF TGTGCCAGCAGTGACTCGAAACAGGGACCCCTCTACGAGCAGTACTTC TRBJ2-7 - TRBV6-4 -
CATSDGGENTGELFF TGTGCCACCAGTGACGGAGGGGAGAACACCGGGGAGCTGTTTTTT TRBJ2-2 - TRBV24-1 -
CSAVRGLITEAFF TGCAGTGCTGTCAGGGGGCTGATCACTGAAGCTTTCTTT TRBJ1-1 - TRBV20-1 TRBD1
CSARPGQGSSPLHF TGCAGTGCTAGACCGGGACAGGGGTCTTCACCCCTCCACTTT TRBJ1-6 medium-sized TRBV20-1 TRBD1
CSASWDTQYF TGCAGTGCTAGTTGGGATACGCAGTATTTT TRBJ2-3 few TRBV20-1 -
CSARDGGAEETQYF TGCAGTGCTAGAGACGGGGGGGCCGAAGAGACCCAGTACTTC TRBJ2-5 - TRBV20-1 TRBD2
CASSNPGQGASGYTF TGTGCCAGCAGTAACCCGGGACAGGGGGCGAGTGGCTACACCTTC TRBJ1-2 few TRBV2 TRBD1
CSASPMFFGYTF TGCAGTGCTAGCCCTATGTTTTTTGGCTACACCTTC TRBJ1-2 few TRBV20-1 -
CASTLAGSYNEQFF TGTGCCAGCACCCTAGCGGGCTCCTACAATGAGCAGTTCTTC TRBJ2-1 - TRBV7-8 TRBD2
CASSYSLTGFYGYTF TGTGCCAGCAGTTACTCCCTCACAGGGTTTTATGGCTACACCTTC TRBJ1-2 - TRBV6-5 -
CASSQAFAGGPPNQPQHF TGTGCCAGCAGCCAAGCGTTTGCGGGGGGGCCACCCAATCAGCCCCAGCATTTT TRBJ1-5 large TRBV4-2 -
CASSFGEDTQYF TGTGCCAGCAGTTTTGGGGAAGATACGCAGTATTTT TRBJ2-3 - TRBV12-3/TRBV12-4 -
CASRLTGFTEAFF TGTGCCAGCAGACTTACGGGGTTCACTGAAGCTTTCTTT TRBJ1-1 - TRBV27 -